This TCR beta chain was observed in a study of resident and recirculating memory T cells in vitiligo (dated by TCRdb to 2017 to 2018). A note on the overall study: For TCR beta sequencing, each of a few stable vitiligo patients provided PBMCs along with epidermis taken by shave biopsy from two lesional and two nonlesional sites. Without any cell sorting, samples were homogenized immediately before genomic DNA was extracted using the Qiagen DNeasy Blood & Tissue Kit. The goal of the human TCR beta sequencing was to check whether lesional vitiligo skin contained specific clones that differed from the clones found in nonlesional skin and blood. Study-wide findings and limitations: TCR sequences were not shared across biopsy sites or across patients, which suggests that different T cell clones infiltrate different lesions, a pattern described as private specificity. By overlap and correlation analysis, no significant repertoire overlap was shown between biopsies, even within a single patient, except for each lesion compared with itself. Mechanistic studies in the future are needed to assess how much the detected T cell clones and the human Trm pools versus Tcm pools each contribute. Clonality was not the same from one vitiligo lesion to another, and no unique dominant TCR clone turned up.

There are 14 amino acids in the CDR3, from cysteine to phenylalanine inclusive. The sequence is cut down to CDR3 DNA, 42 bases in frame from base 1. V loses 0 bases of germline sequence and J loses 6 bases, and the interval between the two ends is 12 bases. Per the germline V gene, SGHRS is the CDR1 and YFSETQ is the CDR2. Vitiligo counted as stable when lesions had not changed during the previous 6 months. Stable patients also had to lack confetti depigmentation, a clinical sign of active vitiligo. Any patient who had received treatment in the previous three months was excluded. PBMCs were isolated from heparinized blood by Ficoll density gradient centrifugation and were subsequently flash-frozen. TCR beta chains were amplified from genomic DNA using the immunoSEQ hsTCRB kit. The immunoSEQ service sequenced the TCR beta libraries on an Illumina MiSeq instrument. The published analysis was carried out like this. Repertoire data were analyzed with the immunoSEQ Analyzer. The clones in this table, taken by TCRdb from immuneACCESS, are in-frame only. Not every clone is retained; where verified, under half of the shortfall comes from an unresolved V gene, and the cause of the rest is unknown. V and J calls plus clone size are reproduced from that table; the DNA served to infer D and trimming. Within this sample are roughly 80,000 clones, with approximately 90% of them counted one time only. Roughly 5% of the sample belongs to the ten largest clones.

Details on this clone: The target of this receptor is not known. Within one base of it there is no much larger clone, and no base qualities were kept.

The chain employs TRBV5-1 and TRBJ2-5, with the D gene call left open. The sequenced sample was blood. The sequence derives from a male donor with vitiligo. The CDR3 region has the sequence CASSLGQAEKTQYF. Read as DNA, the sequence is TGCGCCAGCAGCTTGGGCCAGGCCGAGAAGACCCAGTACTTC.